This TCR beta chain emerged from a study of PD-L1 blockade in urothelial cancer. V lost 3 bases and J lost 1, with 9 bases in between. CDR1 and CDR2 (germline): SGHTA, FQGNSA. The CDR3 is made up of 14 amino acids. Produced via immunoSEQ multiplex PCR; TCRdb's table is partial and in-frame only. This table has about 30,000 clones, 80% appearing once. The chain combines TRBV7-2 with TRBJ1-2; D unresolved. This sequence originates from a man aged 50 to 59 with urothelial cancer. Material: PBMCs, obtained around atezolizumab (anti-PD-L1) treatment. The CDR3 loop reads CASSLHEINYGYTF. DNA of the CDR3: TGTGCCAGCAGCTTGCACGAGATTAACTATGGCTACACCTTC.